This TCR beta chain was captured by sequencing in a study of beta chain features in type 1 diabetes. Reverse transcribing all isolated RNA meant expressed TCRB transcripts were sequenced. The assay was immunoSEQ multiplex PCR, and TCRdb's table has in-frame clones only and misses some. The data hold hundreds of thousands of clones, with roughly 15% observed a single time. Source material: naive CD4+ T cells from blood. This TCR came from a man aged 18-30 years in good health.

The DNA for the CDR3 is TGCGCCAGCAGCTTGATGGCTAGCGGGAGGGCCGCATCCGAGCAGTACTTC. Its translation: CASSLMASGRAASEQYF. V gene TRBV5-1 combines with J gene TRBJ2-7, with TRBD2 identical over 12 bases. The germline V gene encodes CDR1 SGHRS and CDR2 YFSETQ. V dropped 1 base and J dropped 6; count of bases not matched to a gene: 11. CDR3 size: 17 residues.